A selection of T cell receptor beta chains follows, all from one sample in a study of T cell repertoires in cytomegalovirus infection. MiXCR was run by TCRdb on the reads, yielding one entry per CDR3 protein. The sample lists 400,000 to 600,000 distinct CDR3 sequences, 40% to 50% occurring once. No cognate antigen is known for these TCRs. This specimen was cultured PBMCs, taken from culture after CMV antigen stimulation. All receptors come from a human donor in good health (CMV status not recorded). Some clones in this sample may be carry-over from other donors' samples. CDR3s include the opening cysteine and the closing phenylalanine or tryptophan. The D gene is left open where the match is weak. Only some rows state a clone size, as once, few, many or a class for expanded clones.

>TRBJ2-1|TRBD2|TRBV12-3/TRBV12-4|few
TGTGCCAGCAGTCTTTCTAGCGGGGGGGCCGCTGAGCAGTTCTTC
CASSLSSGGAAEQFF
>TRBJ2-5|.|TRBV4-1|.
TGCGCCAGCAGCCAGCCGGGGCCCCAGTACTTC
CASSQPGPQYF
>TRBJ2-1|TRBD2|TRBV20-1|.
TGCAGTGCTAGAGCCCCTAGCGGGGGCTCCTACAATGAGCAGTTCTTC
CSARAPSGGSYNEQFF
>TRBJ1-3|.|TRBV11-2|few
TGTGCCAGCAGCTTAGGCACGGACAGCCCCATATATTTT
CASSLGTDSPIYF
>TRBJ2-6|TRBD1|TRBV15|few
TGTGCCACCAGCAGAGCGACAGGGCGCCCCTTCAACGTCCTGACTTTC
CATSRATGRPFNVLTF
>TRBJ2-5|TRBD2|TRBV7-6|.
TGTGCCAGCAGCTCAGAAATTAGCGGGAGAGACGGGGAGACCCAGTACTTC
CASSSEISGRDGETQYF
>TRBJ2-5|.|TRBV7-2|many
TGTGCCAGCAGCTTAGCAGCAACAGTACAAGAGACCCAGTACTTC
CASSLAATVQETQYF
>TRBJ1-2|TRBD1|TRBV10-3|.
TGTGCCATCAGTGAGTCGGGACAGGGGGTAGGAGGCTACACCTTC
CAISESGQGVGGYTF
>TRBJ1-6|.|TRBV7-2|few
TGTGCCAGCAGCTTACAGGGGCGGAATTCACCCCTCCACTTT
CASSLQGRNSPLHF
>TRBJ1-1|.|TRBV6-2/TRBV6-3|few
TGTGCCAGCAGTTACGGTGATGGGGCGACGGAAGCTTTCTTT
CASSYGDGATEAFF
>TRBJ1-1|.|TRBV7-2|few
TGTGCCAGCAGCTTACTCGGGGATCTGACTGAAGCTTTCTTT
CASSLLGDLTEAFF
>TRBJ2-3|.|TRBV10-3|.
TGTGCCATCTCCACGCCTAGCGGCACAGATACGCAGTATTTT
CAISTPSGTDTQYF
>TRBJ1-1|.|TRBV12-3/TRBV12-4|.
TGTGCCAGCAGTATGCCTGGGGGAGGGGTCGACACTGAAGCTTTCTTT
CASSMPGGGVDTEAFF
>TRBJ2-2|.|TRBV7-8|few
TGTGCCAGCGGGTACAGGGAAGGGAACACCGGGGAGCTGTTTTTT
CASGYREGNTGELFF
>TRBJ1-5|TRBD1|TRBV6-2/TRBV6-3|once
TGTGCCAGCAGTACAGGGGCGACCCAGCATTTT
CASSTGATQHF
>TRBJ1-3|.|TRBV20-1|.
TGCAGCCGCCCACGAGCTGGAAACACCATATATTTT
CSRPRAGNTIYF
>TRBJ2-1|TRBD1|TRBV6-1|.
TGTGCCAGCAGTCGACAGGGGGAGCAGTTCTTC
CASSRQGEQFF
>TRBJ1-2|TRBD1|TRBV5-1|.
TGCGCCAGCAGCTTGGGACAGGGAATGGGCTACACCTTC
CASSLGQGMGYTF
>TRBJ2-3|.|TRBV7-2|.
TGTGCCAGCAGCAACCCCGGGAAAGATACGCAGTATTTT
CASSNPGKDTQYF
>TRBJ1-5|TRBD1|TRBV7-2|few
TGTGCCAGCAGTTTGATACAGGGGAACAATCAGCCCCAGCATTTT
CASSLIQGNNQPQHF
>TRBJ2-7|TRBD2|TRBV12-3/TRBV12-4|.
TGTGCCAGCAGTACACGACTAGCGGGGGAGTACGAGCAGTACTTC
CASSTRLAGEYEQYF
>TRBJ1-2|.|TRBV20-1|.
TGCAGTGCTATCAGTGAGGGGTCCGGCTACACCTTC
CSAISEGSGYTF
>TRBJ2-1|TRBD2|TRBV6-5|once
TGTGCCAGCAGTTATCCCGGGACTAGCGGTCGGGAGCAGTTCTTC
CASSYPGTSGREQFF
>TRBJ2-3|.|TRBV7-2|.
TGTGCCAGCAGCTCGACGTACACAGATACGCAGTATTTT
CASSSTYTDTQYF
>TRBJ2-7|TRBD2|TRBV2|.
TGTGCCAGCAGTGAATTAAGGCTAGCGGGCGCGACCTACGAGCAGTACTTC
CASSELRLAGATYEQYF
>TRBJ2-2|TRBD2|TRBV18|few
TGTGCCAGCTCACCATCAGCGGGGTCCGCGAACACCGGGGAGCTGTTTTTT
CASSPSAGSANTGELFF